Following are 30 T cell receptor beta chains from one sample sequenced in a study of T cells after yellow fever vaccination. TCRdb reprocessed the 5' RACE reads via MiXCR and lists one record per CDR3 protein. Of roughly 120,000 distinct CDR3 sequences listed, around 7.7% are singletons. Source: CD4+ T cells sorted from PBMCs, taken about 10 days after the first yellow fever vaccination. Source of these receptors: a young man who received the YFV17D yellow fever vaccine.

This clonotype was detected only a few times. The chain joins TRBV28 to TRBJ2-7, with D perhaps TRBD1 or TRBD2 (5 bases each). Trimming took off 3 bases at V and 3 bases at J, with 15 bases between the two ends. The CDR3 length is 15 residues. CDR1 and CDR2 (germline): MDHEN, SYDVKM. CDR3 loop: CASSFAGAGNYEQYV. In nucleotides, the CDR3 is TGTGCCAGCAGTTTTGCCGGGGCAGGGAACTACGAGCAGTACGTC.

This clonotype was counted at least ten times. The chain has TRBV20-1 and TRBJ2-1; 7 bases agree with TRBD2. CDR1 is DFQATT, CDR2 SNEGSKA, per germline (reference sequence). After removal of 0 bases from V and 5 bases from J, the junction contained 19 bases not matched to a gene. This CDR3 spans 19 amino acids. CDR3 sequence (DNA): TGCAGTGCTAGAGACTTTATAAAAGCGGGAACAACAGGCAACAATGAGCAGTTCTTC. It specifies CSARDFIKAGTTGNNEQFF.

The chain uses TRBV5-6 and TRBJ1-1, with D possibly matching TRBD1 (5 bases). The germline CDR1 and CDR2 sequences are SGHDT and YYEEEE. The CDR3 is 15 residues long. Trimming stripped 3 bases from V and 10 bases from J, with 22 bases between. In DNA, the CDR3 is TGTGCCAGCAGCTCCCTCCGGGAGGGAGGGGTTGGAGCTTTCTTT. Protein product: CASSSLREGGVGAFF.

This clonotype was recorded at least ten times. The chain links TRBV20-1 to TRBJ2-7; 7 bases agree with TRBD2. The CDR3 totals 12 residues. Germline values: CDR1 DFQATT, CDR2 SNEGSKA (reference sequence). J gave up 5 bases and V 0 bases, and 1 base lay outside the gene matches. The CDR3 DNA is TGCAGTGCTAGAGATGGGGGGGACGAGCAGTACTTC. Amino acids: CSARDGGDEQYF.

The sample holds many counts of this clonotype. The gene calls are TRBV4-2 and TRBJ1-5, with a tentative D call TRBD1 (5 bases). In germline, CDR1 is LGHNA, CDR2 YNFKEQ. This CDR3 contains 18 residues. V was shortened by 0 bases and J by 0 bases, with 15 bases between the two germline ends. The CDR3 reads CASSQDLLGGDSNQPQHF. The CDR3 bases are TGTGCCAGCAGCCAAGATTTACTGGGGGGAGATAGCAATCAGCCCCAGCATTTT.

This clonotype was recorded at least ten times. The V and J genes are TRBV5-6 and TRBJ2-3; D gene uncertain. The CDR3 extends over 12 amino acids. V lost 4 bases and J 4 bases, leaving 7 bases between the germline ends. Germline loops: CDR1 SGHDT, CDR2 YYEEEE. The CDR3 sequence is CASSPSADTQYF. The CDR3 coding sequence is TGTGCCAGCAGCCCTAGTGCAGATACGCAGTATTTT.

This clonotype was observed a single time. A much more abundant neighbour one base away suggests this may be a read error. This chain joins TRBV5-1 and TRBJ1-1; no definite D call. The CDR3 length is 12 residues. The ends were cut back, 5 bases at V and 4 bases at J, with 9 bases in the middle. Germline assignment: CDR1 SGHRS and CDR2 YFSETQ. CDR3 in amino acids: CASSGEITEAFF. CDR3 nucleotides: TGCGCCAGCAGTGGGGAGATCACTGAAGCTTTCTTT.

This clonotype occurred many times. V usage is TRBV12-3 or TRBV12-4 and J usage is TRBJ2-5; D is ambiguous. V was cut by 5 bases and J by 5 bases, with 21 bases left in between. The CDR3 runs to 16 residues. The CDR3 sequence is CASSLARTLGRETQYF. CDR3 DNA: TGTGCCAGCAGTCTCGCCCGTACGTTAGGCAGGGAGACCCAGTACTTC.

This clonotype has at least ten counts. V gene TRBV6-5 combines with J gene TRBJ2-7; D perhaps matches TRBD2 (5 bases). Germline V gene data show CDR1 as MNHEY and CDR2 as SVGAGI. Deletions cut 4 bases from V and 2 bases from J, with 9 bases between. The CDR3 is 13 amino acids. CDR3 bases: TGTGCCAGCAGTTCTAGCAGTACCTACGAGCAGTACGTC. Residues: CASSSSSTYEQYV.

This clonotype was seen repeatedly, ten times or more. This chain uses TRBV11-2 with TRBJ1-2; TRBD1 is a possible D gene (6 bases). Trimming shortened V by 6 bases and J by 0 bases, and 17 bases separated the two germline ends. Germline V lookup: CDR1 SGHAT, CDR2 FQNNGV. The CDR3 runs 16 residues. The CDR3 DNA follows: TGTGCCAGCAGAACCCTAACAGGGCGGACTAACTATGGCTACACCTTC. It is translated as CASRTLTGRTNYGYTF.

Ten or more counts support this clonotype. This sequence joins TRBV18 and TRBJ2-5; unclear D gene. Trimming cost V 1 base and J 1 base, with 13 bases left between them. CDR3 length equals 16 residues. CDR1 KGHSH and CDR2 LQKENI come from the germline V gene. This CDR3 is CASSPLGGVPQETQYF. The CDR3, as DNA: TGTGCCAGCTCACCACTCGGTGGGGTACCCCAAGAGACCCAGTACTTC.

This clonotype was recorded many times. This chain links TRBV7-2 with TRBJ1-3; perhaps TRBD1 as D (6 bases). Deletions cut 4 bases from V and 4 bases from J, with 14 bases between. This CDR3 spans 15 amino acids. Germline-derived CDR1 and CDR2 are SGHTA and FQGNSA. CDR3 coding DNA: TGTGCCAGCAGCTCGAGGGTCGGACAGGGAAACACCATATATTTT. This translates into CASSSRVGQGNTIYF. Full variable domain (outside the CDR3, taken from reference TRBV7-2 and TRBJ1-3): GAGVSQSPSNKVTEKGKDVELRCDPISGHTALYWYRQSLGQGLEFLIYFQGNSAPDKSGLPSDRFSAERTGGSVSTLTIQRTQQEDSAVYLCASSSRVGQGNTIYFGEGSWLTVV.

This clonotype was seen at least ten times. The chain has TRBV12-3 or TRBV12-4 and TRBJ2-7, with 11 bases fitting TRBD1. The CDR3 consists of 14 residues. J was trimmed by 4 bases and V by 6 bases; bases with no gene match: 5. Written as DNA, the CDR3 is TGTGCCAGCAGCCCGGACAGGGGGCAGTACGAGCAGTACGTC. Residues: CASSPDRGQYEQYV.

Only one count was recorded for this clonotype. A read error may explain this, as a much larger clone is one base away. The chain joins TRBV6-2 or TRBV6-3 to TRBJ2-5; 7 bases align to TRBD1. This CDR3 region has 16 residues. Germline loops: CDR1 MNHEY, CDR2 SVGEGT. The CDR3: CVSGRGFLRTEETQYF. CDR3 in DNA: TGTGTCAGCGGCAGGGGGTTCCTACGAACGGAGGAGACCCAGTACTTC.

In its sample, this clonotype was seen many times. The chain uses TRBV20-1 and TRBJ2-7; D is uncertain. CDR3 length: 12 residues. Between the trimmed V and J ends, which lost 6 bases and 2 bases, there was a span of 11 bases. CDR1 is DFQATT, CDR2 SNEGSKA, per germline (reference sequence). The CDR3 nucleotides are TGCAGTGCGAACGGATTCCCCTACGAGCAGTACTTC. Amino acids: CSANGFPYEQYF.

This clonotype showed up many times. The chain joins TRBV6-5 to TRBJ2-5; TRBD1 matches 10 bases. V lost 4 bases and J lost 4; bases outside the gene matches: 6. Germline CDR1 and CDR2: MNHEY and SVGAGI. This CDR3 contains 15 residues. CDR3 sequence: CASSLDRGKRETQYF. CDR3 coding DNA: TGTGCCAGCAGTTTGGACAGGGGGAAGAGAGAGACCCAGTACTTC.

The chain uses TRBV6-2 or TRBV6-3 and TRBJ2-3, with D uncertain. The CDR3 sequence is 11 residues long. V gave up 6 bases and J gave up 3 bases, with 4 bases separating them. Germline V lookup: CDR1 MNHEY, CDR2 SVGEGT. This CDR3 is CASRRTDTQYF. The DNA for the CDR3 is TGTGCCAGCAGGAGGACAGATACGCAGTATTTT.

This clonotype occurred many times. The rearrangement uses TRBV5-8 and TRBJ2-4; 7 bases map to TRBD2. Germline loops: CDR1 SGHTS, CDR2 YDEGEE. CDR3 length equals 16 residues. J lost 4 bases, V lost 3 bases, and 10 bases had no gene match. The CDR3 DNA sequence: TGTGCCAGCAGCTCCCCCCGGGGGGATGATAAAAACATTCAGTACTTC. Translated, it gives CASSSPRGDDKNIQYF.

Note on this clonotype: The junction and the germline gene differ at one end; a read error may be behind it. V gene TRBV12-3 or TRBV12-4 combines with J gene TRBJ2-1; D could derive from TRBD1 or TRBD2 (5 bases each). CDR3 length equals 15 residues. This CDR3 reads CAISLRDPSYNEQFF. The DNA for the CDR3 is TGTGCCATCAGTTTAAGGGACCCATCCTACAATGAGCAGTTCTTC.

This clonotype has a count of ten or more. The chain joins TRBV29-1 to TRBJ2-4; unclear D gene. The CDR3 totals 14 residues. Germline values: CDR1 SQVTM, CDR2 ANQGSEA. The V gene lost 4 bases and the J gene lost 0 bases, with 10 bases spanning the gap. CDR3 residues: CSVVETIAKNIQYF. CDR3 DNA sequence: TGCAGCGTTGTTGAAACCATAGCCAAAAACATTCAGTACTTC.

This clonotype was detected many times. Germline and junction disagree at one end, which may indicate a read error. The J gene is TRBJ1-5, the V gene TRBV12-3 or TRBV12-4, with D perhaps matching TRBD1 (5 bases). There are 13 residues in the CDR3. CDR3: CASSLEGWGPQHF. As DNA, the CDR3 is TGTGCCAGCAGCTTAGAGGGGTGGGGGCCCCAGCATTTT.

This clonotype was observed at least ten times. The chain joins TRBV10-3 to TRBJ1-2; possible D gene TRBD1, 6 bases. Germline V gives CDR1 ENHRY, CDR2 SYGVKD. The V and J ends lost 6 bases and 3 bases respectively, with 23 bases between them. CDR3 length: 17 amino acids. Written as DNA, the CDR3 is TGTGCCATCAGCCGGACAGCCACAAACATGGACTACTATGGCTACACCTTC. Its protein is CAISRTATNMDYYGYTF.

Comment on this clonotype: A much more abundant neighbour one base away suggests this may be a read error. The rearrangement joins TRBV3-1 to TRBJ1-4; D unclear. Germline assignment: CDR1 LGHDT and CDR2 YNNKEL (reference sequence). This CDR3 region has 18 residues. The CDR3 DNA sequence: TGTTCCAGCAGCCGAGAACCTCCGCTGGGGTCGGGTAATGAAAAACTGTTTTTT. It is translated as CSSSREPPLGSGNEKLFF.

CDR3 loop: CASSPLEGEYGYTF. In nucleotides, the CDR3 is TGCGCCAGCAGCCCACTTGAGGGGGAATATGGCTACACCTTC. This chain connects TRBV4-3 to TRBJ1-2, with D possibly matching TRBD1 (6 bases). Germline values: CDR1 LGHNA, CDR2 YSLEER. Trimming shortened V by 4 bases and J by 5 bases, and 14 bases separated the two germline ends. This CDR3 has 14 amino acids.

This clonotype was counted ten times or more. This rearrangement joins TRBV7-9 to TRBJ2-1; 10 bases match TRBD1. Germline trimming cut 8 bases from V and 5 bases from J; bases unmatched to any gene: 12. The germline CDR1 and CDR2 sequences are SEHNR and FQNEAQ (reference sequence). This CDR3 is built from 16 residues. CDR3 DNA: TGTGCCAGCGGGACTCGACAGGGGGCGAGGAACAATGAGCAGTTCTTC. Its protein is CASGTRQGARNNEQFF.

The chain couples TRBV2 to TRBJ2-3; 7 bases line up with TRBD1. Germline CDR1 reads SNHLY; CDR2 reads FYNNEI. The trim removed 5 bases at V and 4 bases at J, leaving 6 bases unmatched. The CDR3 is 14 residues long. CDR3 bases: TGTGCCAGCAGTTCACAGGGGAGATCAGATACGCAGTATTTT. Protein: CASSSQGRSDTQYF.

This clonotype was picked up many times. The rearrangement joins TRBV28 to TRBJ1-2; D might be TRBD1 (6 bases). Trimming took off 7 bases at V and 6 bases at J, with 15 bases between the two ends. Germline V gives CDR1 MDHEN, CDR2 SYDVKM. The CDR3 is made up of 13 amino acids. CDR3 in DNA: TGTGCCAGCATCCGCGACAGGTCCGATGGCTACACCTTC. Translated, it gives CASIRDRSDGYTF.

This clonotype was seen at least ten times. The chain couples TRBV24-1 to TRBJ1-4, with 7 bases that match TRBD1. The CDR3 sequence is 15 residues long. Looked up from germline, CDR1 is KGHDR and CDR2 is SFDVKD. V lost 3 bases to trimming and J lost 3 bases; unmatched junction nucleotides: 3. CDR3 loop: CATSDPGTANEKLFF. CDR3 in DNA: TGTGCCACCAGTGATCCCGGGACAGCTAATGAAAAACTGTTTTTT.

The rearrangement links TRBV6-1 to TRBJ1-5, with 9 bases that match TRBD1. This CDR3 contains 14 residues. The J segment lost 6 bases and the V segment lost 6 bases, leaving 6 bases of the junction unmatched. In germline, CDR1 is MNHNS, CDR2 SASEGT. The DNA of the CDR3 is TGTGCCAGCAGCACCGGACAGGGGAGTCAGCCCCAGCATTTT. It yields the protein CASSTGQGSQPQHF.

This clonotype was counted many times. The chain carries TRBV4-1 and TRBJ2-3; D gene uncertain. The CDR3 runs to 16 residues. From germline, CDR1 is MGHRA and CDR2 YSYEKL. Deletions cut 1 base from V and 0 bases from J, with 11 bases between. The CDR3, as DNA: TGCGCCAGCAGCCAAGTCAACCTAGTGAGCACAGATACGCAGTATTTT. Its translation is CASSQVNLVSTDTQYF.